Following are 24 T cell receptor beta chains from one sample sequenced in a study of T cell responses to AZD1222 COVID-19 vaccine. Sequenced by immunoSEQ multiplex PCR; TCRdb stores in-frame clones only, minus some. The data hold 110,000 or so clones, with about 89% observed a single time. The input for sequencing was peripheral blood, taken on day 0 of AZD1222 vaccination. The receptors come from an adult in good health.

The chain recombines TRBV21-1 with TRBJ1-2; the table's D call of TRBD1 was not tested on the DNA. TRBV21-1 is annotated as a pseudogene. CDR3 size: 15 residues. The CDR3 nucleotides are TGTGCCAGCAGCAAATTTAGAACAGGGGGACTTGGCTACACCTTC. It translates to CASSKFRTGGLGYTF.

This chain joins TRBV11-3 and TRBJ1-1, with D possibly TRBD1 on 5 matching bases. V was shortened by 1 base and J by 3 bases, with 6 bases between the two germline ends. CDR3 length: 13 amino acids. Germline-derived CDR1 and CDR2 are SGHNT and YENEEA. The CDR3 sequence: CASSLGGDTEAFF. Here the CDR3 DNA reads TGTGCCAGCAGCTTAGGGGGGGACACTGAAGCTTTCTTT.

The chain uses TRBV19 and TRBJ1-1; TRBD1 might be the D (6 bases). The CDR3 is 18 amino acids. Germline CDR1 is LNHDA and CDR2 is SQIVND (reference sequence). V lost 5 bases, J lost 3 bases, and 25 bases lay in between. This CDR3 reads CASSSPGAPHYRYTEAFF. The CDR3 region has the DNA TGTGCCAGTAGTTCCCCAGGGGCCCCACACTACAGGTACACTGAAGCTTTCTTT.

V gene TRBV6-2 or TRBV6-3 combines with J gene TRBJ2-3; the D is unclear. With 0 bases removed from V and 0 bases from J, the gap between germline ends came to 4 bases. Germline CDR1 is MNHEY and CDR2 is SVGEGT. The CDR3 covers 14 residues. The CDR3 sequence is CASSYSGSTDTQYF. Written as DNA, the CDR3 is TGTGCCAGCAGTTACTCGGGCAGCACAGATACGCAGTATTTT.

CDR3 amino acids: CASSSNNEQFF. As DNA, the CDR3 is TGTGCCAGCAGCTCAAACAATGAGCAGTTCTTC. The chain combines TRBV9 with TRBJ2-1; D is undetermined. The V and J ends lost 4 bases and 5 bases respectively, with 4 bases between them. The CDR3 runs to 11 residues. Looked up from germline, CDR1 is SGDLS and CDR2 is YYNGEE.

The chain has TRBV30 and TRBJ2-5, with TRBD1 identical over 8 bases. The CDR3 totals 15 residues. The J segment lost 2 bases and the V segment lost 1 base, leaving 6 bases of the junction unmatched. The germline CDR1 and CDR2 sequences are GTSNPN and SVGIG (reference sequence). This CDR3 is CAWSAFGTGQETQYF. In DNA form, the CDR3 reads TGTGCCTGGAGTGCCTTCGGGACAGGTCAAGAGACCCAGTACTTC.

The rearrangement uses TRBV13 and TRBJ2-7, with a possible D match to TRBD1 (6 bases). The CDR3 length is 14 residues. Germline CDR1 is PRHDT and CDR2 is FYEKMQ (reference sequence). The V and J ends lost 1 base and 7 bases respectively, with 14 bases between them. The CDR3 nucleotides read TGTGCCAGCAGCTTAGCAGGGGACCAGGTGGAGCAGTACTTC. Translation gives CASSLAGDQVEQYF. The whole variable domain, filled in from reference TRBV13 and TRBJ2-7, reads AAGVIQSPRHLIKEKRETATLKCYPIPRHDTVYWYQQGPGQDPQFLISFYEKMQSDKGSIPDRFSAQQFSDYHSELNMSSLELGDSALYFCASSLAGDQVEQYFGPGTRLTVT.

The chain couples TRBV19 to TRBJ1-2; possibly TRBD1 for D (6 bases). Germline V gene sequence: CDR1 LNHDA, CDR2 SQIVND (reference sequence). This CDR3 has 13 residues. The germline V and J ends were trimmed by 3 bases and 4 bases, with 9 bases remaining between them. The CDR3: CASSIGQSYGYTF. The CDR3 DNA is TGTGCCAGTAGTATCGGACAGAGCTATGGCTACACCTTC.

V is TRBV18 and J is TRBJ1-2, with TRBD1 matching 7 bases. Germline CDR1 and CDR2: KGHSH and LQKENI. The CDR3 length is 15 residues. The V segment lost 3 bases and the J segment 6 bases; nucleotides outside the gene matches: 10. Here the CDR3 DNA reads TGTGCCAGCTCACCCCGGGACGCTACAGGGGATGGCTACACCTTC. This gives the protein CASSPRDATGDGYTF.

This clone was detected a few times. This chain uses TRBV13 with TRBJ2-7; possibly TRBD1 or TRBD2 for D (5 bases each). V was cut by 5 bases and J by 1 base, with 12 bases left in between. This CDR3 is built from 14 residues. Germline-derived CDR1 and CDR2 are PRHDT and FYEKMQ (reference sequence). This CDR3 reads CASSRDVGSYEQYF. CDR3 coding DNA: TGTGCCAGCAGCAGGGACGTCGGTTCCTACGAGCAGTACTTC.

The rearrangement joins TRBV15 to TRBJ1-4; D remains ambiguous. The CDR3 totals 13 residues. Germline loops: CDR1 LNHNV, CDR2 YYDKDF (reference sequence). The V and J ends lost 5 bases and 8 bases respectively, with 12 bases between them. The chain's CDR3 is CATSRGVEEKLFF. The CDR3 DNA reads as TGTGCCACCAGCCGTGGGGTGGAGGAAAAACTGTTTTTT.

V usage is TRBV5-1 and J usage is TRBJ1-2; no clear D. Trimming cost V 4 bases and J 3 bases, with 10 bases left between them. Germline V gene lookup returns CDR1 SGHRS and CDR2 YFSETQ. The CDR3 covers 13 residues. CDR3 DNA sequence: TGCGCCAGCAGCCTGGCCGGGGACTATGGCTACACCTTC. Translating gives CASSLAGDYGYTF.

This chain uses TRBV12-3 or TRBV12-4 with TRBJ1-4; D is undetermined. Trimming cost V 5 bases and J 8 bases, with 12 bases left between them. The length of the CDR3 is 13 residues. In nucleotides, the CDR3 is TGTGCCAGCAGTCAGCCCCCTTGGGAAAAACTGTTTTTT. This sequence encodes CASSQPPWEKLFF.

The chain is built from TRBV2 and TRBJ1-5; 7 bases align to TRBD1. CDR3 size: 11 residues. V shed 4 bases and J 13 bases; nucleotides not matched to a gene: 4. From germline, CDR1 is SNHLY and CDR2 FYNNEI. The CDR3: CASSGDSEQHF. CDR3 DNA sequence: TGTGCCAGCAGTGGGGACAGTGAACAGCATTTT.

The chain combines TRBV28 with TRBJ1-3; D possibly corresponds to TRBD1 (6 bases). CDR1 is MDHEN, CDR2 SYDVKM, per germline. V was trimmed by 3 bases and J by 8 bases, leaving 11 bases between them. The CDR3 is 13 amino acids. This CDR3 reads CASSFQGLDTIYF. The CDR3 DNA is TGTGCCAGCAGTTTCCAGGGGTTAGACACCATATATTTT.

Only one count was recorded for this clone. This chain links TRBV28 with TRBJ2-5; TRBD2 might be the D (5 bases). The germline V gene encodes CDR1 MDHEN and CDR2 SYDVKM. The CDR3 runs 14 residues. V lost 3 bases, J lost 3 bases, and 11 bases lay in between. As DNA, the CDR3 is TGTGCCAGCAGTTTGAGGGCCGGCGAAGAGACCCAGTACTTC. This translates into CASSLRAGEETQYF.

This rearrangement joins TRBV5-6 to TRBJ1-6, with 7 bases identical to TRBD1. Germline V gene data show CDR1 as SGHDT and CDR2 as YYEEEE. Losses at the gene ends were 4 bases for V and 9 bases for J; bases not matched to a gene: 22. This CDR3 comprises 19 residues. Written as DNA, the CDR3 is TGTGCCAGCAGCAGGATTTCCGGGACAGAGGCCTATGGGGGTTCACCCCTCCACTTT. This gives the protein CASSRISGTEAYGGSPLHF.

This sequence joins TRBV6-5 and TRBJ2-5, with 8 bases fitting TRBD1. J lost 4 bases, V lost 0 bases, and 7 bases had no gene match. The CDR3 totals 16 residues. Germline V CDR1 and CDR2: MNHEY, SVGAGI. CDR3 sequence reads: CASSYSMAGGRETQYF. CDR3 in DNA: TGTGCCAGCAGTTACTCGATGGCAGGGGGCAGAGAGACCCAGTACTTC.

The V and J genes are TRBV19 and TRBJ1-1, with 9 positions matching TRBD1. J gave up 0 bases and V 5 bases, and 7 bases lay outside the gene matches. CDR1 and CDR2 (germline): LNHDA, SQIVND (reference sequence). The CDR3 runs 16 residues. This chain's CDR3 is CASSYGGTGLNTEAFF. The CDR3 region has the DNA TGTGCCAGTAGTTATGGGGGGACAGGGTTGAACACTGAAGCTTTCTTT.

The J gene is TRBJ1-1, the V gene TRBV6-5; D gene uncertain. Per germline, CDR1 MNHEY and CDR2 SVGAGI. The CDR3 covers 14 residues. Trimming left V 2 bases short and J 5 bases short, with 12 bases between. CDR3 nucleotides: TGTGCCAGCAGTTACGTGGATGTCGGAACTGAAGCTTTCTTT. The encoded protein is CASSYVDVGTEAFF.

The chain joins TRBV19 to TRBJ1-2; D not resolved. This CDR3 region has 18 residues. CDR1 LNHDA and CDR2 SQIVND come from the germline V gene (reference sequence). Trimming took 5 bases from V and 4 from J, leaving 26 bases between them. In DNA form, the CDR3 reads TGTGCCAGTAGTCAAGACTCCCGAGCGTTCAACAGCCTCTATGGCTACACCTTC. This encodes CASSQDSRAFNSLYGYTF.

DNA for the CDR3: TGCAGCGTTGAAGAGTTCTATGGCTACACCTTC. Translated, it gives CSVEEFYGYTF. J is TRBJ1-2 and V is TRBV29-1; D not certain. Germline CDR1 SQVTM, CDR2 ANQGSEA. The CDR3 sequence is 11 residues long. V was clipped by 0 bases and J by 4 bases, with 3 bases between them.

The CDR3 coding sequence is TGTGCCAGCAGTTACACGTTCGATCAGCCCCAGCATTTT. This translates into CASSYTFDQPQHF. The gene calls are TRBV12-3 or TRBV12-4 and TRBJ1-5; D remains ambiguous. CDR3 size: 13 residues. Trimming removed 4 bases at V and 5 bases at J, with 9 bases between.

The chain uses TRBV7-2 and TRBJ2-1; the D is unclear. CDR3 length: 14 amino acids. Germline-derived CDR1 and CDR2 are SGHTA and FQGNSA. Trimming took off 1 base at V and 6 bases at J, with 10 bases between the two ends. The CDR3 spells CASSLDPGPNEQFF. In DNA, the CDR3 is TGTGCCAGCAGCTTAGACCCAGGACCCAATGAGCAGTTCTTC.